Listed below are T cell receptor beta chains from one sample, sequenced in a study of T-cell reconstitution after alpha-beta-depleted transplantation in children. TCRdb re-derived calls from the PCR reads in MiXCR, one entry per CDR3 protein. Here the sample spans 350,000 to 500,000 distinct CDR3 sequences, 43% being singletons. The source was PBMCs, collected before TCRalphabeta/CD19-depleted stem cell transplant. Every receptor here comes from a girl aged 2 to 10 with aplastic anemia, due to receive a stem cell transplant. The CDR3 runs from the conserved cysteine through the conserved F or W. The D gene is left open where the match is weak. Rows may omit the clone size; those that give it use once, few, many or a size class.

TRBV10-3	few	TRBJ1-1	NA	TGTGCCATCAGTGTCAACCAGGGAGCTGAAGCTTTCTTT	CAISVNQGAEAFF
TRBV12-3/TRBV12-4	NA	TRBJ1-5	NA	TGTGCCAGCAGTAACCGGGACACCCTAAATCAGCCCCAGCATTTT	CASSNRDTLNQPQHF
TRBV20-1	NA	TRBJ1-2	NA	TGCAGTGCGGCAACAGGGAACTATGGCTACACCTTC	CSAATGNYGYTF
TRBV15	NA	TRBJ1-5	NA	TGTGCCACCAGCAGAGACGGGACATTAAATCAGCCCCAGCATTTT	CATSRDGTLNQPQHF
TRBV7-9	few	TRBJ1-2	NA	TGTGCCAGCTTGGGCAGGGGCTACACCTTC	CASLGRGYTF
TRBV6-1	once	TRBJ2-7	TRBD1	TGTGCCAGCGGGGCGACAGGGGCTAGCTCCTACGAGCAGTACTTC	CASGATGASSYEQYF
TRBV28	NA	TRBJ2-7	TRBD2	TGTGCCAGCAGTTTCTCAAGTAGCGGGAGTTCCGAGCAGTACTTC	CASSFSSSGSSEQYF
TRBV19	NA	TRBJ1-1	NA	TGTGCCAGTAGGAGACAGCACATGAACACTGAAGCTTTCTTT	CASRRQHMNTEAFF
TRBV4-2	few	TRBJ2-3	TRBD2	TGTGCCAGCAGCCAGGCCCCTAGCGGGAGTAGCACAGATACGCAGTATTTT	CASSQAPSGSSTDTQYF
TRBV30	NA	TRBJ2-1	NA	TGTGCCTGGAGTGTGGCAGCATACAATGAGCAGTTCTTC	CAWSVAAYNEQFF
TRBV2	many	TRBJ2-5	NA	TGTGCCAGCGGGGAGTGGCAAGAGACCCAGTACTTC	CASGEWQETQYF
TRBV7-2	NA	TRBJ2-5	TRBD2	TGTGCCAGCAGCCCCGGACTAGCGGGGGGGAGGGAGACCCAGTACTTC	CASSPGLAGGRETQYF
TRBV20-1	NA	TRBJ2-7	TRBD2	TGCAGTGCTAGAAAACTAGAGCGGGAGTTTATACCCTACGAGCAGTACTTC	CSARKLEREFIPYEQYF
TRBV20-1	few	TRBJ2-7	TRBD1	TGCAGTGCTACACAGGGGGCCTACGAGCAGTACTTC	CSATQGAYEQYF
TRBV7-3	NA	TRBJ2-1	TRBD2	TGTGCCAGCAGCGATGGGACTAGTGGGTTGATGGATAGGAATGAGCAGTTCTTC	CASSDGTSGLMDRNEQFF
TRBV11-2	NA	TRBJ2-1	TRBD2	TGTCCCAGCAGCTTATTCGGGACTAGCGGGAGCAGGGATGAGCAGTTCTTC	CPSSLFGTSGSRDEQFF
TRBV7-2	NA	TRBJ2-7	TRBD1	TGTGCCAGCAGAGACGACAGGGCCTCCAACGAGCAGTACTTC	CASRDDRASNEQYF
TRBV12-3/TRBV12-4	many	TRBJ2-7	TRBD2	TGTGCCAGCAGCCTCACTAGCGGGAGAGCCTACGAGCAGTACTTC	CASSLTSGRAYEQYF
TRBV28	NA	TRBJ1-1	NA	TGTGCCAGCACCGGACAGTTGAACACTGAAGCTTTCTTT	CASTGQLNTEAFF
TRBV4-1	NA	TRBJ1-5	NA	TGCGCCAGCAGCCAACCTCGAGAGAGGGGAATCAATCAGCCCCAGCATTTT	CASSQPRERGINQPQHF